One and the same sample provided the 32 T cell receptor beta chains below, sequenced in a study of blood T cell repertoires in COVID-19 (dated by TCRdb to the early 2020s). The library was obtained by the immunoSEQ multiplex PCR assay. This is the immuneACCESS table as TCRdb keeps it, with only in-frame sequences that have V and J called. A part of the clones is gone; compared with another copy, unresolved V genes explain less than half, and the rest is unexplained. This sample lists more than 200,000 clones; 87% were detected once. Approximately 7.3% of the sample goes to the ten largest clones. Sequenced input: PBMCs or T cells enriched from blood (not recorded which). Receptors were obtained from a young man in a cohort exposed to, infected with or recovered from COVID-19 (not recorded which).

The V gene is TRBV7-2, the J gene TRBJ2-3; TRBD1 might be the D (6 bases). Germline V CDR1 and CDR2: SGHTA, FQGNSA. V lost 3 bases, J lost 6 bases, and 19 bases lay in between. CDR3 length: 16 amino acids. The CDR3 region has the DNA TGTGCCAGCAGCTTCAGCTCAGGGGTCAAGAGGGATACGCAGTATTTT. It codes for CASSFSSGVKRDTQYF.

In nucleotides, the CDR3 is TGTGCCAGCAGTCTCGTTCTAACAGGGGGCTGGGAGACCCAGTACTTC. Its protein is CASSLVLTGGWETQYF. The rearrangement links TRBV27 to TRBJ2-5; 9 bases line up with TRBD1. This CDR3 spans 16 amino acids. V lost 5 bases, J lost 5 bases, and 12 bases stayed unmatched. Germline V gene sequence: CDR1 MNHEY, CDR2 SMNVEV (reference sequence).

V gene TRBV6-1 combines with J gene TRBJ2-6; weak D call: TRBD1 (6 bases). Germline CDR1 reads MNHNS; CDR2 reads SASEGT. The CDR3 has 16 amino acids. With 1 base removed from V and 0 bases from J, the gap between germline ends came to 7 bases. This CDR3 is CASSEEGGSGANVLTF. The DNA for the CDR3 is TGTGCCAGCAGTGAAGAAGGGGGCTCTGGGGCCAACGTCCTGACTTTC.

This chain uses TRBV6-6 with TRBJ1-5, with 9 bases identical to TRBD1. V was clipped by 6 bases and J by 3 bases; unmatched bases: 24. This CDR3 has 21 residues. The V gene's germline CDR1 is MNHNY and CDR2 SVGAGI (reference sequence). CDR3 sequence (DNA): TGTGCCAGCAGACGAAACCCACCGGGACAGGGTACAGCGGCCTCCAATCAGCCCCAGCATTTT. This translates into CASRRNPPGQGTAASNQPQHF.

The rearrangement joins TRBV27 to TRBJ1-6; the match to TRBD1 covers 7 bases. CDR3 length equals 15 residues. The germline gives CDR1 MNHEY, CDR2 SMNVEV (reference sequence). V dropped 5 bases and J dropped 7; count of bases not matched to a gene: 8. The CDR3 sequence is CASSPPGQKNSPLHF. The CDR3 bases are TGTGCCAGCAGTCCACCGGGACAGAAAAATTCACCCCTCCACTTT.

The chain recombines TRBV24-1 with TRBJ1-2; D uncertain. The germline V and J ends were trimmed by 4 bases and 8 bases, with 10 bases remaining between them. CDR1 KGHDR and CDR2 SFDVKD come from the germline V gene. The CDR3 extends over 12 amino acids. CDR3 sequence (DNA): TGTGCCACCAGTGAATTCTCTAGCGGCTACACCTTC. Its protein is CATSEFSSGYTF.

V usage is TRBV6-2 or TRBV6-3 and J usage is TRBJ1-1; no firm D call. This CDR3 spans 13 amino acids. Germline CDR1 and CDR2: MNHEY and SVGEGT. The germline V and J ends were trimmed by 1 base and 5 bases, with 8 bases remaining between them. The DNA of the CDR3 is TGTGCCAGCAGTTACTGGGGAGGGACTGAAGCTTTCTTT. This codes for CASSYWGGTEAFF.

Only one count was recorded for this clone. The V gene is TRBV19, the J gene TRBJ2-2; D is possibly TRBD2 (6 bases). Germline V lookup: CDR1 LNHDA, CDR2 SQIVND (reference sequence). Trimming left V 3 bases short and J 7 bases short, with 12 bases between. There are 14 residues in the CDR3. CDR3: CASSIELASGELFF. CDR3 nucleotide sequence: TGTGCCAGTAGTATTGAACTAGCAAGCGGGGAGCTGTTTTTT.

CDR3 sequence (DNA): TGTGCCAGCAGCGTAGACTCCGGGGGAATTGGCACTGAAGCTTTCTTT. Translation gives CASSVDSGGIGTEAFF. The chain joins TRBV9 to TRBJ1-1, with D tentatively TRBD1 (5 bases). Trimming pared 0 bases from V and 4 bases from J, leaving 16 bases between. Germline V gene sequence: CDR1 SGDLS, CDR2 YYNGEE. The CDR3 contains 16 residues.

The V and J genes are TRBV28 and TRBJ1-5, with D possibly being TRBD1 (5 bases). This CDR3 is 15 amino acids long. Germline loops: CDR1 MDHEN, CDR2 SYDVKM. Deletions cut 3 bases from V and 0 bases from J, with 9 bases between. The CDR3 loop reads CASSLGGYSNQPQHF. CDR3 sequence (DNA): TGTGCCAGCAGTTTGGGGGGATATAGCAATCAGCCCCAGCATTTT.

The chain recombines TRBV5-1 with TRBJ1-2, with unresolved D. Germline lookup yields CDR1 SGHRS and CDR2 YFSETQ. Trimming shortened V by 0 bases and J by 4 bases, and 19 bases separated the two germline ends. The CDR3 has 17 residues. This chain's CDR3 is CASSLEGQGVRGYGYTF. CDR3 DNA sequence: TGCGCCAGCAGCTTGGAGGGCCAAGGAGTGCGGGGCTATGGCTACACCTTC.

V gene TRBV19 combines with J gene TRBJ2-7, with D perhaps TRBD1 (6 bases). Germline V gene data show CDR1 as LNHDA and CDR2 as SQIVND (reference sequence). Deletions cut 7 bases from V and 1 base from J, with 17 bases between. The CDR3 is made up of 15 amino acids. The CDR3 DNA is TGTGCCAGTAAAGGTTCGAGACAGGTGTCCTACGAGCAGTACTTC. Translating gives CASKGSRQVSYEQYF.

The CDR3 DNA reads as TGCGCCAGCAGCCAAGTTTTCCGGGACAGGGTGGTTGAAGCTTTCTTT. Encoded protein: CASSQVFRDRVVEAFF. This chain joins TRBV4-1 and TRBJ1-1, with 9 bases identical to TRBD1. V lost 1 base, J lost 7 bases, and 10 bases stayed unmatched. Per germline, CDR1 MGHRA and CDR2 YSYEKL. CDR3 length equals 16 residues.

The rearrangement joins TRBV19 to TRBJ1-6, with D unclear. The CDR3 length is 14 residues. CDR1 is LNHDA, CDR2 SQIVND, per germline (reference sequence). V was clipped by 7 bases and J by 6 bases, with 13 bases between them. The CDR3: CASTTMDSNSPLHF. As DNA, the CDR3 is TGTGCCAGTACCACTATGGACTCTAATTCACCCCTCCACTTT.

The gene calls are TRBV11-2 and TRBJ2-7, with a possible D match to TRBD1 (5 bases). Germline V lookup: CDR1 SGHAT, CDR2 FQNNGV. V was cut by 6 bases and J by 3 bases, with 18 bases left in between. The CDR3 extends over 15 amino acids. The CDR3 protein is CASRQSGMRVYEQYF. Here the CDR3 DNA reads TGTGCCAGCAGGCAATCAGGGATGAGAGTCTACGAGCAGTACTTC.

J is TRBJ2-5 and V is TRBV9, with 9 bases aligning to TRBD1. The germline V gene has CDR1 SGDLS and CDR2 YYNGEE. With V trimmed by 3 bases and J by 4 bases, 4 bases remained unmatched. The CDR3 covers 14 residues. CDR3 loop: CASSGGTGRETQYF. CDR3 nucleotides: TGTGCCAGCAGCGGAGGGACAGGGAGAGAGACCCAGTACTTC. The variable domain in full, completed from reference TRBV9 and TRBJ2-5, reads DSGVTQTPKHLITATGQRVTLRCSPRSGDLSVYWYQQSLDQGLQFLIQYYNGEERAKGNILERFSAQQFPDLHSELNLSSLELGDSALYFCASSGGTGRETQYFGPGTRLLVL.

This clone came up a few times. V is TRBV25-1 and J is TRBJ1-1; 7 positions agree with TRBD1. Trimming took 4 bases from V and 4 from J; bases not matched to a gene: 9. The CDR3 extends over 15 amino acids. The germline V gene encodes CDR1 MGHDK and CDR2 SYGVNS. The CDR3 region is CASSVQTGSVTEAFF. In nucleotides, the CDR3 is TGTGCCAGCAGTGTGCAGACAGGGTCGGTCACTGAAGCTTTCTTT.

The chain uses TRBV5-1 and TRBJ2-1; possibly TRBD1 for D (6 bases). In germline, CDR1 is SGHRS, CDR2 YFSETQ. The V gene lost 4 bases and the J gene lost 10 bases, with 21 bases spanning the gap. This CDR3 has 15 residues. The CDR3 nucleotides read TGCGCCAGCAGCCTACGGGACACCCATCGGGAAGAGCAGTTCTTC. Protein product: CASSLRDTHREEQFF.

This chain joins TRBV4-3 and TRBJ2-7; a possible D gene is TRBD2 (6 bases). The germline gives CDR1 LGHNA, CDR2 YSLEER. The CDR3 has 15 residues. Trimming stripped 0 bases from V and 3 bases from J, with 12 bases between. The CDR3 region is CASSQDHTAGYEQYF. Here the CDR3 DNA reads TGCGCCAGCAGCCAAGATCATACAGCGGGCTACGAGCAGTACTTC.

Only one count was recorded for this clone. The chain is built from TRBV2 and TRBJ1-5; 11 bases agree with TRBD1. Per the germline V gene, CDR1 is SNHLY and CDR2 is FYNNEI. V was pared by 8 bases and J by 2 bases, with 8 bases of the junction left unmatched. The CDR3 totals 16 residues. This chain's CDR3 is CASRDRGSLGNQPQHF. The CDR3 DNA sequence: TGTGCCAGCCGGGACAGGGGGTCCTTGGGCAATCAGCCCCAGCATTTT.

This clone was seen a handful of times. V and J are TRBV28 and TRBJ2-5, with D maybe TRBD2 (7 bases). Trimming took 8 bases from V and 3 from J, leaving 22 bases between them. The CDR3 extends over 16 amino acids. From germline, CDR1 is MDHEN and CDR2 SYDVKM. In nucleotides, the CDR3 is TGTGCCAGCGCACCCGGGGGGCAGGGGAGGAAAGAGACCCAGTACTTC. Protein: CASAPGGQGRKETQYF.

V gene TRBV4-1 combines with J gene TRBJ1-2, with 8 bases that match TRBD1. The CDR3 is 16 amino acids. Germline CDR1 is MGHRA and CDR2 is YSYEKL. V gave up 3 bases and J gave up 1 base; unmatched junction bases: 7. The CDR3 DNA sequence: TGCGCCAGCAGCCATCGACAGGGGACTAATAACTATGGCTACACCTTC. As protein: CASSHRQGTNNYGYTF.

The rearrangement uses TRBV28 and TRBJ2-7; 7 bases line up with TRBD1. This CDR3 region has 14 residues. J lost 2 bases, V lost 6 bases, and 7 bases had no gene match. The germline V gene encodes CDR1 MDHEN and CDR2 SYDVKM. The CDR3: CASRRRGSPYEQYF. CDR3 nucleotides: TGTGCCAGCAGACGCAGGGGGTCCCCCTACGAGCAGTACTTC.

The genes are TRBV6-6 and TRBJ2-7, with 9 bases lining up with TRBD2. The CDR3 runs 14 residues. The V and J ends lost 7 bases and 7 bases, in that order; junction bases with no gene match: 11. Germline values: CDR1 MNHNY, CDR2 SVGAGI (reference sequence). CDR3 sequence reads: CASTNLAGIGEQYF. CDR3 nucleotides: TGTGCCAGCACCAACCTAGCGGGAATTGGTGAGCAGTACTTC.

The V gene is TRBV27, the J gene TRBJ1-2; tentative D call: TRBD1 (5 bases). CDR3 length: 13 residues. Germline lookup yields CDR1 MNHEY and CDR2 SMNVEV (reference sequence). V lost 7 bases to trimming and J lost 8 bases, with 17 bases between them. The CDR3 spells CASTRSGGDGYTF. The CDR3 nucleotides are TGTGCCAGCACCAGGTCGGGGGGGGACGGCTACACCTTC.

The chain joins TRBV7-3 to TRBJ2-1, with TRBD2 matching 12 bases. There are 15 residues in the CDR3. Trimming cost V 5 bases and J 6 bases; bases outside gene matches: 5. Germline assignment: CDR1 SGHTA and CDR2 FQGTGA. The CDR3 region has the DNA TGTGCCAGCAGCGGGACTAGCGGGCCGTCCAATGAGCAGTTCTTC. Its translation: CASSGTSGPSNEQFF.

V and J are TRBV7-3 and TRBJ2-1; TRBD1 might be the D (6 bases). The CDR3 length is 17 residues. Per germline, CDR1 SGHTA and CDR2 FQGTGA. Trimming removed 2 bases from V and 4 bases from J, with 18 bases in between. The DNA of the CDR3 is TGTGCCAGCAGCTTACATACAGGGTTGGAGTCGTACAATGAGCAGTTCTTC. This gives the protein CASSLHTGLESYNEQFF. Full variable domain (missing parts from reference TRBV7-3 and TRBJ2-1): GAGVSQTPSNKVTEKGKYVELRCDPISGHTALYWYRQSLGQGPEFLIYFQGTGAADDSGLPNDRFFAVRPEGSVSTLKIQRTERGDSAVYLCASSLHTGLESYNEQFFGPGTRLTVL.

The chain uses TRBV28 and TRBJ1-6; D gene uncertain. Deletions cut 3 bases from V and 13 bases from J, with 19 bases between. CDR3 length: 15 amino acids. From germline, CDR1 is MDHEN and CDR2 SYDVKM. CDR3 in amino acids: CASSFRWESFKPLHF. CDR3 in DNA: TGTGCCAGCAGTTTCCGGTGGGAGAGTTTTAAGCCCCTCCACTTT.

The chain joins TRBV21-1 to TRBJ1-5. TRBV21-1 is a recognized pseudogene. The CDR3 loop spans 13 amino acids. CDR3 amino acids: CASSKEGGKPQHF. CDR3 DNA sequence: TGTGCCAGCAGCAAGGAGGGAGGGAAGCCCCAGCATTTT.

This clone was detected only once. The CDR3 sequence: CATSDPTSGSVYEQYF. CDR3 nucleotide sequence: TGTGCCACCAGTGACCCGACTAGCGGGAGCGTTTACGAGCAGTACTTC. This chain connects TRBV24-1 to TRBJ2-7, with 12 bases fitting TRBD2. Germline CDR1 and CDR2: KGHDR and SFDVKD. The CDR3 loop spans 16 amino acids. The V and J ends lost 4 bases and 4 bases, in that order; junction bases with no gene match: 7.

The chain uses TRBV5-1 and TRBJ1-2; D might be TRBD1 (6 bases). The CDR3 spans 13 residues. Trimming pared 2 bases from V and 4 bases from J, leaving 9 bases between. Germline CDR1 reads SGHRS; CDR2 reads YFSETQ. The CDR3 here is CASSFTGIYGYTF. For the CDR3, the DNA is TGCGCCAGCAGCTTTACAGGGATCTATGGCTACACCTTC. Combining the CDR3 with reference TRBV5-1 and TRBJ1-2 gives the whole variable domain KAGVTQTPRYLIKTRGQQVTLSCSPISGHRSVSWYQQTPGQGLQFLFEYFSETQRNKGNFPGRFSGRQFSNSRSEMNVSTLELGDSALYLCASSFTGIYGYTFGSGTRLTVV.

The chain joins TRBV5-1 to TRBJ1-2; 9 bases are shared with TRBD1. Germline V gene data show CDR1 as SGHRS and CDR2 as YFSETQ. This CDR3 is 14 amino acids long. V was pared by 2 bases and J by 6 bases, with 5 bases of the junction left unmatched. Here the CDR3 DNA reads TGCGCCAGCAGCTTCCGACAGGGGGGGGATGGCTACACCTTC. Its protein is CASSFRQGGDGYTF.